Listed below are T cell receptor beta chains from one sample, sequenced in a study of blood T cells in healthy people across ages. TCRdb redid the calling of the 5' RACE reads with MiXCR, one entry per CDR3 protein. The table has about 1.5 million distinct CDR3 sequences, roughly two fifths seen once. Material: blood. These receptors were obtained from a woman aged 18-35 years in good health. Both conserved end residues are part of each CDR3. Each record gives: V gene, clone size, J gene, D gene, CDR3 DNA, CDR3 protein. A D gene is named only where the DNA matches it firmly. A clone size is listed for some rows: how often the clone was seen (once, few, many), or a class if it is expanded.

v_gene: TRBV27
abundance: .
j_gene: TRBJ2-1
d_gene: TRBD2
CDR3nt: TGTGCCAGCAGACCTGGGACTAGCGGGACCACCCAGCCAGGTGAGCAGTTCTTC
CDR3aa: CASRPGTSGTTQPGEQFF

v_gene: TRBV6-5
abundance: few
j_gene: TRBJ1-2
d_gene: .
CDR3nt: TGTGCCAGCAGTGACGCCGGGGCCTATGGCTACACCTTC
CDR3aa: CASSDAGAYGYTF

v_gene: TRBV6-2/TRBV6-3
abundance: many
j_gene: TRBJ1-1
d_gene: .
CDR3nt: TGTGCCAGCAGTTACCTTGGACAGTTAAACACTGAAGCTTTCTTT
CDR3aa: CASSYLGQLNTEAFF

v_gene: TRBV20-1
abundance: few
j_gene: TRBJ2-3
d_gene: TRBD2
CDR3nt: TGCAGTGCTAGAAGAGCGGGGGTGAGCACAGATACGCAGTATTTT
CDR3aa: CSARRAGVSTDTQYF

v_gene: TRBV7-2
abundance: many
j_gene: TRBJ2-7
d_gene: .
CDR3nt: TGTGCCAGCAGCTTACTGGGCTCCGAGCAGTACTTC
CDR3aa: CASSLLGSEQYF

v_gene: TRBV12-3/TRBV12-4
abundance: .
j_gene: TRBJ2-3
d_gene: .
CDR3nt: TGTGCCAGCAGTTTAGCCCCAGGGACCTTAGCAGATACGCAGTATTTT
CDR3aa: CASSLAPGTLADTQYF

v_gene: TRBV9
abundance: once
j_gene: TRBJ2-4
d_gene: .
CDR3nt: TGTGCCAGCAGTCCCACTACCCCGTCAGTGAGCCAGTACTTC
CDR3aa: CASSPTTPSVSQYF

v_gene: TRBV29-1
abundance: .
j_gene: TRBJ2-7
d_gene: .
CDR3nt: TGCAGCGTTGGAAGGTCTTACAATGAGCAGTACTTC
CDR3aa: CSVGRSYNEQYF

v_gene: TRBV11-2
abundance: .
j_gene: TRBJ1-2
d_gene: TRBD1
CDR3nt: TGTGCCAGCAACCTTTTAACAGGCCCAGGGGGGGGCTACACCTTC
CDR3aa: CASNLLTGPGGGYTF

v_gene: TRBV20-1
abundance: once
j_gene: TRBJ1-1
d_gene: TRBD1
CDR3nt: TGCAGTGCCTCCCGAGACAGGGGAGGGAACACTGAAGCTTTCTTT
CDR3aa: CSASRDRGGNTEAFF

v_gene: TRBV12-5
abundance: .
j_gene: TRBJ1-6
d_gene: .
CDR3nt: TGTGCTAGTGGTTTGGTTGTCGGGGCCACCCTCCACTTT
CDR3aa: CASGLVVGATLHF

v_gene: TRBV6-2/TRBV6-3
abundance: few
j_gene: TRBJ2-1
d_gene: .
CDR3nt: TGTGCCAGCAGTCTTGGGGGATTTTTCGATGAGCAGTTCTTC
CDR3aa: CASSLGGFFDEQFF

v_gene: TRBV4-3
abundance: few
j_gene: TRBJ1-1
d_gene: .
CDR3nt: TGCGCCAGCAGCCAATTCTTCTCCCACTCGAACACTGAAGCTTTCTTT
CDR3aa: CASSQFFSHSNTEAFF

v_gene: TRBV28
abundance: few
j_gene: TRBJ2-1
d_gene: .
CDR3nt: TGTGCCAGCTGGGTCGGGGGAGTAGGGCATGAGCAGTTCTTC
CDR3aa: CASWVGGVGHEQFF

v_gene: TRBV20-1
abundance: .
j_gene: TRBJ2-3
d_gene: TRBD2
CDR3nt: TGCAGTGCTACTAGCGGGAGTTCGGTCGCAGATACGCAGTATTTT
CDR3aa: CSATSGSSVADTQYF

v_gene: TRBV27
abundance: .
j_gene: TRBJ1-5
d_gene: TRBD1
CDR3nt: TGTGCCAGCAGTTTATCGGGACAGTGGGATCAGCCCCAGCATTTT
CDR3aa: CASSLSGQWDQPQHF

v_gene: TRBV10-3
abundance: few
j_gene: TRBJ2-1
d_gene: .
CDR3nt: TGTGCCATCAGTGATTACCCTGCACCCAGAGCCGATGAGCAGTTCTTC
CDR3aa: CAISDYPAPRADEQFF

v_gene: TRBV20-1
abundance: few
j_gene: TRBJ2-3
d_gene: .
CDR3nt: TGCAGTGCTCCCCACAGGGCGGAGACTAGCACAGATACGCAGTATTTT
CDR3aa: CSAPHRAETSTDTQYF

v_gene: TRBV29-1
abundance: few
j_gene: TRBJ1-1
d_gene: .
CDR3nt: TGCAGCGTCAACAGGAGAATGAACACTGAAGCTTTCTTT
CDR3aa: CSVNRRMNTEAFF

v_gene: TRBV10-1
abundance: .
j_gene: TRBJ2-3
d_gene: .
CDR3nt: TGCGCCAGCAGTGAGAGAGAAGGGGGCACAGATACGCAGTATTTT
CDR3aa: CASSEREGGTDTQYF

v_gene: TRBV4-1
abundance: .
j_gene: TRBJ1-4
d_gene: .
CDR3nt: TGCGCCGGCAGCCAATGGGGGTCTGAAAAACTGTTTTTT
CDR3aa: CAGSQWGSEKLFF

v_gene: TRBV30
abundance: few
j_gene: TRBJ1-2
d_gene: .
CDR3nt: TGTGCCTGGAGTGTACTGGGGAATGGCTACACCTTC
CDR3aa: CAWSVLGNGYTF

v_gene: TRBV6-6
abundance: many
j_gene: TRBJ2-5
d_gene: .
CDR3nt: TGTGCCAGCAGTTCCTCAGGGGGGGAGACCCAGTACTTC
CDR3aa: CASSSSGGETQYF

v_gene: TRBV24-1
abundance: .
j_gene: TRBJ2-6
d_gene: .
CDR3nt: TGTGCCACCTCCGGTCACAGGGATTCGTACTCTGGGGCCAACGTCCTGACTTTC
CDR3aa: CATSGHRDSYSGANVLTF

v_gene: TRBV6-5
abundance: .
j_gene: TRBJ1-1
d_gene: .
CDR3nt: TGTGCCAGCAGTTACACATTTGGCAGCACTGAAGCTTTCTTT
CDR3aa: CASSYTFGSTEAFF

v_gene: TRBV6-6
abundance: .
j_gene: TRBJ2-1
d_gene: .
CDR3nt: TGTGCCAGCAGTACGGTCGGCAATGAGCAGTTCTTC
CDR3aa: CASSTVGNEQFF

v_gene: TRBV6-1
abundance: many
j_gene: TRBJ1-2
d_gene: .
CDR3nt: TGTGCCAGCAGTGAGGGACGGAACTATGGCTACACCTTC
CDR3aa: CASSEGRNYGYTF

v_gene: TRBV20-1
abundance: .
j_gene: TRBJ2-1
d_gene: TRBD2
CDR3nt: TGCAGTGCCATCAGTGGGGGGGATGAGCAGTTCTTC
CDR3aa: CSAISGGDEQFF

v_gene: TRBV20-1
abundance: few
j_gene: TRBJ1-6
d_gene: TRBD1
CDR3nt: TGCAGTGCCCCAACCGGGACAGGATTTAATTCACCCCTCCACTTT
CDR3aa: CSAPTGTGFNSPLHF

v_gene: TRBV7-2
abundance: .
j_gene: TRBJ2-7
d_gene: TRBD1
CDR3nt: TGTGCCAGCAGCCTAGGGCGGGACAGGGGCTACGAGCAGTACTTC
CDR3aa: CASSLGRDRGYEQYF

v_gene: TRBV12-5
abundance: .
j_gene: TRBJ2-1
d_gene: TRBD2
CDR3nt: TGTGCTAGTGGTCCCCACGTAGCGGGACGCTGCAATGAGCAGTTCTTC
CDR3aa: CASGPHVAGRCNEQFF

v_gene: TRBV7-2
abundance: .
j_gene: TRBJ2-6
d_gene: .
CDR3nt: TGTGCCAGCAGCTTAGGCTCCCCCCGCTCTGGGGCCCGCGTCCTGACTTTC
CDR3aa: CASSLGSPRSGARVLTF

v_gene: TRBV12-3/TRBV12-4
abundance: .
j_gene: TRBJ1-1
d_gene: .
CDR3nt: TGTGCCGGCAGTATCCGGACTAGGGACACTGAAGCTTTCTTT
CDR3aa: CAGSIRTRDTEAFF

v_gene: TRBV29-1
abundance: few
j_gene: TRBJ2-7
d_gene: .
CDR3nt: TGCAGCGTTGACGCAGGAGACTACGAGCAGTACTTC
CDR3aa: CSVDAGDYEQYF